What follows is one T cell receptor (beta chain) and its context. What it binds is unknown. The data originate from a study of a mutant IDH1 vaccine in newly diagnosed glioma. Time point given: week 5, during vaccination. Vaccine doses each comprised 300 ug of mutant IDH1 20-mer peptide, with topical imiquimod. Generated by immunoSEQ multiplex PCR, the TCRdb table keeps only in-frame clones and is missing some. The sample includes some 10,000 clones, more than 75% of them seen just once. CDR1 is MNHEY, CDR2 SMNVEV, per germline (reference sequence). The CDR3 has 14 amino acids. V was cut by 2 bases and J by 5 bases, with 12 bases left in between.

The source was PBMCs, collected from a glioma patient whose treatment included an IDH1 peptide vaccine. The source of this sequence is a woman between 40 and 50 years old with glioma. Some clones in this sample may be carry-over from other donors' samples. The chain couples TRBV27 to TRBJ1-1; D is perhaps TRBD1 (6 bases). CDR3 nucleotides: TGTGCCAGCAGTTTACTTACAGGGAATACTGAAGCTTTCTTT. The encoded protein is CASSLLTGNTEAFF.